A few counts support the clone carrying this TCR beta chain. Its antigen is unknown. This entry belongs to a study of CD8 T cells in ankylosing spondylitis. The study's findings and limits: The study identified a TCR beta motif of under ten highly homologous variants that appeared characteristic of ankylosing spondylitis blood.

TCRdb used MiXCR to reprocess the 5' RACE reads, holding one entry per CDR3 protein. This sample has fewer than 500,000 distinct CDR3 sequences, with around 26% found just once. The origin of this receptor is a male donor with ankylosing spondylitis. Material for sequencing was blood, either unsorted or a sorted T cell fraction (not recorded which).

Here the CDR3 DNA reads TGCAGTGCTACCGGACAGGGTGGCACAGATACGCAGTATTTT. It is translated as CSATGQGGTDTQYF. This chain joins TRBV20-1 and TRBJ2-3; 8 bases match TRBD1. Germline CDR1 DFQATT, CDR2 SNEGSKA (reference sequence). The CDR3 covers 14 residues. V was clipped by 4 bases and J by 1 base; unmatched bases: 4.